This T cell receptor (beta chain) was sequenced for a study of vaccination effects on CD4 cells after COVID-19. CDR3 length: 12 residues. The germline gives CDR1 SNHLY, CDR2 FYNNEI. With 7 bases removed from V and 6 bases from J, the gap between germline ends came to 10 bases. Antigen-specific CD4+ T cells were first expanded with viral peptide pools by the ViraFEST assay and only then sequenced. Isolating CD4+ T cells followed less than 11 days of culture. None of these healthy vaccinees had been infected with SARS-CoV-2 before vaccination. Of note for this clone: Its antigen is currently unknown.

Libraries were prepared by immunoSEQ multiplex PCR; TCRdb keeps only in-frame clonotypes and omits some of them. The sample lists roughly 25,000 clones, 73% occurring once. General study points: Only a single clone (1 of 255 vaccine-induced clones in healthy vaccinees) cross-reacted with common cold coronaviruses. The study, lacking early post-infection timepoints, had few convalescent patients. Marked clonal contraction of infection- and vaccine-induced clones was seen late after vaccination.

This sequence originates from a human donor who received a COVID-19 vaccine. The input for sequencing was CD4+ T cells from PBMCs cultured with SARS-CoV-2 spike peptides, taken before COVID-19 vaccination. The chain uses TRBV2 and TRBJ2-1; TRBD1 might be the D (5 bases). The CDR3 is CASTGNGNEQFF. In DNA form, the CDR3 reads TGTGCCAGCACAGGGAACGGCAATGAGCAGTTCTTC.